The T cell receptor (beta chain) under discussion was sequenced for a study of cytomegalovirus exposure and HLA in healthy donors. The PCR had 60 Vbeta and 13 Jbeta primers. The data were produced by immunoSEQ multiplex PCR, yet TCRdb's version contains in-frame clones alone and is incomplete. The table shows fewer than 180,000 clones, with about 60% occurring only once. General study findings and limits: V- and J-gene trimming of TCR beta was linked (in a later analysis) to a missense DCLRE1C variant.

Germline V gene sequence: CDR1 MNHNS, CDR2 SASEGT. With 5 bases clipped from V and 6 bases from J, the junction kept 4 bases outside the gene matches. This CDR3 spans 13 amino acids. In the case of this clone: Antigen specificity is unknown.

The sequence was obtained from a woman aged 55 to 70 in good health and CMV-seropositive. What was sequenced was PBMCs. V gene TRBV6-1 combines with J gene TRBJ1-5; the match to TRBD1 covers 7 bases. CDR3 region: CASSRDRVQPQHF. The CDR3 DNA sequence: TGTGCCAGCAGTAGAGACAGGGTTCAGCCCCAGCATTTT.